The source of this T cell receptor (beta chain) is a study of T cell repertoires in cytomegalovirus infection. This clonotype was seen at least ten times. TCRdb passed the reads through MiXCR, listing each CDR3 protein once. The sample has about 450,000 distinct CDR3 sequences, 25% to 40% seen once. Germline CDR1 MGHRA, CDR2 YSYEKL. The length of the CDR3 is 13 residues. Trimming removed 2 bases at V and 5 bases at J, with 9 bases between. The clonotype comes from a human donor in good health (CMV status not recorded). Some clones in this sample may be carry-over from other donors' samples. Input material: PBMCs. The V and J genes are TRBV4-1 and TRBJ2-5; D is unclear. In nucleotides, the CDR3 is TGCGCCAGCAGCCAATCCCCCCTCGAGACCCAGTACTTC. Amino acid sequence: CASSQSPLETQYF.